This entry concerns a single T cell receptor beta chain. What it binds is unknown. At one end the junction does not follow the germline gene, possibly because of a read error. The source of the sample is a study of T cells in Graves' hyperthyroidism and ophthalmopathy. Study findings and constraints: It was a median about 7.1 months before onset that the model predicted ophthalmopathy.

The patients, who ranged from 18 to 65 in age, presented with newly diagnosed hyperthyroidism lasting under 2 months. Fresh 10 ml peripheral blood yielded PBMCs. The CDR3 spans 12 residues. The germline CDR1 and CDR2 sequences are SNHLY and FYNNEI. Amplification targeted TCR beta CDR3 regions from RNA transcripts. The primer set for the first-round RT-PCR of the TCR CDR3 was HTBI. TCRdb reprocessed the multiplex PCR reads with MiXCR, giving one entry per CDR3 protein. Here the sample spans under 650,000 distinct CDR3 sequences, about 17% being singletons. The source material was blood. J is TRBJ2-7 and V is TRBV2, with 8 bases identical to TRBD1. This TCR was recovered from a young woman with Graves' hyperthyroidism. CDR3 sequence: CAGRDRPYEQYF. The CDR3 nucleotides read TGTGCCGGCAGGGACAGGCCTTACGAGCAGTACTTC.